This T cell receptor beta chain was documented in a study of control samples from healthy donors and cancer patients. Generated by immunoSEQ multiplex PCR, the TCRdb table keeps only in-frame clones and is missing some. The sample lists approximately 160,000 clones, approximately 92% occurring once. Germline V lookup: CDR1 SGHRS, CDR2 YFSETQ. V was clipped by 1 base and J by 5 bases, with 12 bases between them. The CDR3 loop spans 14 amino acids. The sequence was collected from a woman in her sixties or seventies in good health. V and J are TRBV5-1 and TRBJ2-5, with D perhaps assigned TRBD1 or TRBD2 (5 bases each). The sequenced sample consisted of blood. In DNA form, the CDR3 reads TGCGCCAGCAGCTTGCGTGGGGACGAGGAGACCCAGTACTTC. Encoded protein: CASSLRGDEETQYF.